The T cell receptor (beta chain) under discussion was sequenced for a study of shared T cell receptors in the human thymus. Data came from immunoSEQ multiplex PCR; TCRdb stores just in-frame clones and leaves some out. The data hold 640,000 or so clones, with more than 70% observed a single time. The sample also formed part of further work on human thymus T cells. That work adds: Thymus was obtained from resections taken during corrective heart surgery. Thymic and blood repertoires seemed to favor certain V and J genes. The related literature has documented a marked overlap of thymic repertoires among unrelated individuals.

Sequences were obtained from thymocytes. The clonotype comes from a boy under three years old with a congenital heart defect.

CDR3 loop: CASSQVSLLAGRRPAYNEQFF. In nucleotides, the CDR3 is TGCGCCAGCAGCCAAGTTTCCCTACTAGCGGGGCGACGCCCTGCCTACAATGAGCAGTTCTTC. The chain carries TRBV4-1 and TRBJ2-1; 10 bases map to TRBD2. The germline gives CDR1 MGHRA, CDR2 YSYEKL. The CDR3 covers 21 residues. J gave up 2 bases and V 1 base, and 17 bases lay outside the gene matches.